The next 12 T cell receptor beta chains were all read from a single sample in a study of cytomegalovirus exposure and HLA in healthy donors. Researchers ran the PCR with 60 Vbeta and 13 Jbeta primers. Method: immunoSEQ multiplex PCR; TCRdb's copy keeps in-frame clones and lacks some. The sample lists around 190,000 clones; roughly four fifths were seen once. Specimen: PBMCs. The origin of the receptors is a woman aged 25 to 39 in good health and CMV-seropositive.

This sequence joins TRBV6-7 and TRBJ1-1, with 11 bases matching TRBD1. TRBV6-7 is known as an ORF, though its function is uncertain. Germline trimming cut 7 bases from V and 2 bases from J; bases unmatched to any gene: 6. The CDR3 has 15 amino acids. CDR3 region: CASTEDRGLNTEAFF. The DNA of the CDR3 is TGTGCCAGCACTGAGGACAGGGGGCTCAACACTGAAGCTTTCTTT.

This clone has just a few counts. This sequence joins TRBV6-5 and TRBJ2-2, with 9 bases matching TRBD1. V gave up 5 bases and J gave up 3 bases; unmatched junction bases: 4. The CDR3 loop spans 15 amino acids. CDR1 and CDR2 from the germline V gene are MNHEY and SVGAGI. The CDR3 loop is CASSPWTGDTGELFF. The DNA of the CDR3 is TGTGCCAGCAGTCCTTGGACAGGGGACACCGGGGAGCTGTTTTTT.

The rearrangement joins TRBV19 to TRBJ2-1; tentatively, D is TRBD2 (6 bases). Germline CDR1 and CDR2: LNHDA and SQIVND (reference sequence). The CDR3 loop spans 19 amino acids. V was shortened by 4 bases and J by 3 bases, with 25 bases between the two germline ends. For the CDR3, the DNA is TGTGCCAGTAGTAATAAGAACACCGGGACTCGTTTTTTCTACAATGAGCAGTTCTTC. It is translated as CASSNKNTGTRFFYNEQFF.

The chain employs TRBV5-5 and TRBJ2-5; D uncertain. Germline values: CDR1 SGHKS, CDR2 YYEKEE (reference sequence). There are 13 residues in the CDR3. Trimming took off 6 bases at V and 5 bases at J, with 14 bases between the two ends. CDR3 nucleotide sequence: TGTGCCAGCACAACCAGTGGGCCGGAGACCCAGTACTTC. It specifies CASTTSGPETQYF.

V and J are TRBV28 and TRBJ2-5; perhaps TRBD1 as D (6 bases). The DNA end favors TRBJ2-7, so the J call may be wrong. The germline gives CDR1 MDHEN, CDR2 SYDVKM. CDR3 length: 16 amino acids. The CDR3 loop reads CASSSELRDNIDEQYF. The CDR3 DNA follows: TGTGCCAGCAGCTCCGAGCTCCGGGACAACATCGACGAGCAGTACTTC.

Here the CDR3 DNA reads TGTGCCAGTAGTGTGCAGGGGTTGCGGGAGCAGTACTTC. This codes for CASSVQGLREQYF. This chain uses TRBV19 with TRBJ2-7, with D possibly being TRBD1 (6 bases). This CDR3 has 13 residues. V was shortened by 5 bases and J by 7 bases, with 15 bases between the two germline ends. Germline lookup yields CDR1 LNHDA and CDR2 SQIVND (reference sequence).

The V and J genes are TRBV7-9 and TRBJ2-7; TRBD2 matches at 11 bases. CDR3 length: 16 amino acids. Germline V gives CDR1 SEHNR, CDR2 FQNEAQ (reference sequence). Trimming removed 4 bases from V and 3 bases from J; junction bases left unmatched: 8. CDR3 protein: CASSSRVLAGVYEQYF. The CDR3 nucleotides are TGTGCCAGCAGCTCCAGGGTACTAGCGGGAGTCTACGAGCAGTACTTC.

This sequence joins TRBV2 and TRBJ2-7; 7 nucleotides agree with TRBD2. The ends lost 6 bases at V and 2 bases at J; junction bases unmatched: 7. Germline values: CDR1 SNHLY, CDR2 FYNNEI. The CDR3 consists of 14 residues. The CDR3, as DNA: TGTGCCAGCAGGCCTCGGGAGGCAACCTACGAGCAGTACTTC. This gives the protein CASRPREATYEQYF.

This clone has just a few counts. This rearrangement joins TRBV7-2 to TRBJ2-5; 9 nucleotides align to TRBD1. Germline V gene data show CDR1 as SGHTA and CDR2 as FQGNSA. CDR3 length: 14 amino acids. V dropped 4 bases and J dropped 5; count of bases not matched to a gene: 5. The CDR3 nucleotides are TGTGCCAGCAGCTCACAGGGGGCGGGGGAGACCCAGTACTTC. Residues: CASSSQGAGETQYF.

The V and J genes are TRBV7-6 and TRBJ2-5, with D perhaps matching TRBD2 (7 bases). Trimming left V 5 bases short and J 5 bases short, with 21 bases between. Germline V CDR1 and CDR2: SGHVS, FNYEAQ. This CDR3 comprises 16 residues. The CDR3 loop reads CASSTGPTRGGETQYF. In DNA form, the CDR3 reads TGTGCCAGCAGCACGGGACCAACTAGGGGGGGTGAGACCCAGTACTTC.

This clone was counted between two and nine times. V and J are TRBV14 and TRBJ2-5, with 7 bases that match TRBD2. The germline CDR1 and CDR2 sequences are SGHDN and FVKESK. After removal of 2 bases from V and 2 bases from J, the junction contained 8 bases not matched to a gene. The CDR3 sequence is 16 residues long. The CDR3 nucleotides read TGTGCCAGCAGCCAATCAGGGAGGGCAGAACAAGAGACCCAGTACTTC. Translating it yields CASSQSGRAEQETQYF. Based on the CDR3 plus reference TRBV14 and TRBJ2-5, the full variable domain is EAGVTQFPSHSVIEKGQTVTLRCDPISGHDNLYWYRRVMGKEIKFLLHFVKESKQDESGMPNNRFLAERTGGTYSTLKVQPAELEDSGVYFCASSQSGRAEQETQYFGPGTRLLVL.

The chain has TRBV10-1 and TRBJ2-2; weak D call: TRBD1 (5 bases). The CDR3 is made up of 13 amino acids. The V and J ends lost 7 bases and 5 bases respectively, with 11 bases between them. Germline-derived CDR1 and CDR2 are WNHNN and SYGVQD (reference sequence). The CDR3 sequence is CASTDRNTGELFF. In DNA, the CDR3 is TGCGCCAGCACCGACAGAAATACCGGGGAGCTGTTTTTT.